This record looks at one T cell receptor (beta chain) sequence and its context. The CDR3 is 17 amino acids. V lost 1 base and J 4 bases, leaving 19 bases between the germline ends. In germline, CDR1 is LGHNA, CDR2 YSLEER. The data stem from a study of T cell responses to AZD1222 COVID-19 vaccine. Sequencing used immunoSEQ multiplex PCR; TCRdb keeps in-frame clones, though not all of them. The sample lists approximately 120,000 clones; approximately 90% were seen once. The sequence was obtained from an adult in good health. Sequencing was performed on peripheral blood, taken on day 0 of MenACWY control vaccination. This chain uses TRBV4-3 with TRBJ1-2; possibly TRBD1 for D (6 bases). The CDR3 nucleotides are TGCGCCAGCAGCCAAGTAAGCACGCAGGGGCTGGCCTATGGCTACACCTTC. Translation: CASSQVSTQGLAYGYTF.